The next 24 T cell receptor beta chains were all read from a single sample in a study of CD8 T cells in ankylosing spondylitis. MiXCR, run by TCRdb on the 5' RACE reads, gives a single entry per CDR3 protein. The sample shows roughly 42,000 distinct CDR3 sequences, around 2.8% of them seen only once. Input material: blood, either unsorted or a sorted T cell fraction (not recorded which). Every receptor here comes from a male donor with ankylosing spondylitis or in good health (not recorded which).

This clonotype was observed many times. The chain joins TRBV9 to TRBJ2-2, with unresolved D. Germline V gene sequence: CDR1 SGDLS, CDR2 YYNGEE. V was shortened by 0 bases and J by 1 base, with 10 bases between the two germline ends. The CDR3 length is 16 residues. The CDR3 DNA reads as TGTGCCAGCAGCGTAGATCGAGCTCAGAACACCGGGGAGCTGTTTTTT. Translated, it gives CASSVDRAQNTGELFF.

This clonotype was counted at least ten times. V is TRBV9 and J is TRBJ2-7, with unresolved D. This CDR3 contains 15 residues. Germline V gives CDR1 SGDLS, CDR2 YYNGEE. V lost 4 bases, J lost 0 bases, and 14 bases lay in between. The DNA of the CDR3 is TGTGCCAGCAGCCCACAGCCACTTGCCTCCTACGAGCAGTACTTC. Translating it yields CASSPQPLASYEQYF.

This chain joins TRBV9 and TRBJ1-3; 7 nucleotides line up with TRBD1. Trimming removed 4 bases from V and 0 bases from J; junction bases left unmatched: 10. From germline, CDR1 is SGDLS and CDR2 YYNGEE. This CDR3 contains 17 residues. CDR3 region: CASSPKDRPSSGNTIYF. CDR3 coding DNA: TGTGCCAGCAGCCCCAAGGACAGGCCGAGCTCTGGAAACACCATATATTTT. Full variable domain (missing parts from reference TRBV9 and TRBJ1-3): DSGVTQTPKHLITATGQRVTLRCSPRSGDLSVYWYQQSLDQGLQFLIQYYNGEERAKGNILERFSAQQFPDLHSELNLSSLELGDSALYFCASSPKDRPSSGNTIYFGEGSWLTVV.

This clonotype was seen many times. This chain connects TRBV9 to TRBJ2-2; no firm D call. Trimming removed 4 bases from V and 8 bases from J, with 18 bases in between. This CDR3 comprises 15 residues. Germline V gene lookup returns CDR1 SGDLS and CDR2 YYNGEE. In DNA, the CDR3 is TGTGCCAGCAGCCCTAGGACGGTCACCGGAGGGGAGCTGTTTTTT. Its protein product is CASSPRTVTGGELFF.

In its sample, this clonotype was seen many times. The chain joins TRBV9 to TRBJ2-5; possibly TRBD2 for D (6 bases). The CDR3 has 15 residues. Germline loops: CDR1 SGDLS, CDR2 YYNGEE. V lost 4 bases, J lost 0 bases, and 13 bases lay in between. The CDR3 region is CASSPLGGYQETQYF. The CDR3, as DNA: TGTGCCAGCAGCCCCCTGGGAGGATACCAAGAGACCCAGTACTTC.

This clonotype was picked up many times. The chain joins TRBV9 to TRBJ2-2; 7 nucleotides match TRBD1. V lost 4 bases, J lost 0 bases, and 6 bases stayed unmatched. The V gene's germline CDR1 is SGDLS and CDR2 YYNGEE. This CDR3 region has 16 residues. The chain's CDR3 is CASSLNRGTNTGELFF. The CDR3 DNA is TGTGCCAGCAGCTTAAACAGGGGTACGAACACCGGGGAGCTGTTTTTT.

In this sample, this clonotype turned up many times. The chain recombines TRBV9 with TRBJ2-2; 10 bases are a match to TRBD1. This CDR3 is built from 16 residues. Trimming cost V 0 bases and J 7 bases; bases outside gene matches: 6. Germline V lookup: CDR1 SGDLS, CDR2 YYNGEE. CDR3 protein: CASSVEWTGGIGELFF. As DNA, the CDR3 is TGTGCCAGCAGCGTAGAGTGGACAGGGGGAATCGGGGAGCTGTTTTTT.

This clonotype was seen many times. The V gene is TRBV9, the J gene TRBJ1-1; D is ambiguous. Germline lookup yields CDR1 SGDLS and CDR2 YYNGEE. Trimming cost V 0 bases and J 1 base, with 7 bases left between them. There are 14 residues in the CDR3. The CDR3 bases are TGTGCCAGCAGCGTAGACGGGTCGAACACTGAAGCTTTCTTT. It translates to CASSVDGSNTEAFF. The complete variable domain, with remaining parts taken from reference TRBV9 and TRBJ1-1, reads DSGVTQTPKHLITATGQRVTLRCSPRSGDLSVYWYQQSLDQGLQFLIQYYNGEERAKGNILERFSAQQFPDLHSELNLSSLELGDSALYFCASSVDGSNTEAFFGQGTRLTVV.

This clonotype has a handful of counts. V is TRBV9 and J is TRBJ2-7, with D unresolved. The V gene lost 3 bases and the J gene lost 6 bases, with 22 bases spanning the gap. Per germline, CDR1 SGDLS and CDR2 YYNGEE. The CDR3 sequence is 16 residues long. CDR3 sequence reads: CASSAAPDPRRAEQYF. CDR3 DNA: TGTGCCAGCAGCGCCGCCCCCGACCCCCGACGGGCCGAGCAGTACTTC.

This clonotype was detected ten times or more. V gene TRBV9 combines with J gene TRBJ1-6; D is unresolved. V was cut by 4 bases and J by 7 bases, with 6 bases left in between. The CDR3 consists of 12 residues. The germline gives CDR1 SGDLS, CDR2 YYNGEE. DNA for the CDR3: TGTGCCAGCAGCCGCGACAATTCACCCCTCCACTTT. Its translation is CASSRDNSPLHF.

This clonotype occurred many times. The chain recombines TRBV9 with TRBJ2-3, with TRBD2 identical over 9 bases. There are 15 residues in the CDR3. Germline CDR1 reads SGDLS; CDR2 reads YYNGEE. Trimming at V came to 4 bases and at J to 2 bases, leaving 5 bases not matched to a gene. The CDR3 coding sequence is TGTGCCAGCAGCTCCCGACTAGCGGTCACAGATACGCAGTATTTT. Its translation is CASSSRLAVTDTQYF.

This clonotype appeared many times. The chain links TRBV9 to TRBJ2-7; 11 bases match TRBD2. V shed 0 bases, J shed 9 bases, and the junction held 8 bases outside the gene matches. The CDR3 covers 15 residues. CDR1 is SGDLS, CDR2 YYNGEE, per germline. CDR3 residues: CASSVGLAGGPPQYF. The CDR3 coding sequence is TGTGCCAGCAGCGTAGGGTTAGCGGGAGGGCCTCCGCAGTACTTC.

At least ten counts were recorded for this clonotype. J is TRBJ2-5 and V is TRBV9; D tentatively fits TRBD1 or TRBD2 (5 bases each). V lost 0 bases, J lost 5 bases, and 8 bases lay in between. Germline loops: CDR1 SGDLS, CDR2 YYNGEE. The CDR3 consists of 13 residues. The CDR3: CASSVGDGETQYF. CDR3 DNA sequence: TGTGCCAGCAGCGTAGGGGACGGGGAGACCCAGTACTTC.

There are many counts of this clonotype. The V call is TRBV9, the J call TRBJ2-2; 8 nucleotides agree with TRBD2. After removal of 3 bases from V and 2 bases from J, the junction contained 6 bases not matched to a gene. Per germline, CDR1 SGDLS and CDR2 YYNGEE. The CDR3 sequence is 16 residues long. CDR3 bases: TGTGCCAGCAGCGCCGTCAGCGGGGGCAACACCGGGGAGCTGTTTTTT. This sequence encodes CASSAVSGGNTGELFF.

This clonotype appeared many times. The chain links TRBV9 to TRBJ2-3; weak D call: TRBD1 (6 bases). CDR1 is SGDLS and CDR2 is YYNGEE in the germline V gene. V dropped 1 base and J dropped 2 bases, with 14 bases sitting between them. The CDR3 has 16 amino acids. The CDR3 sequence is CASSVLQGRDTDTQYF. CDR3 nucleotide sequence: TGTGCCAGCAGCGTACTTCAGGGGCGCGACACAGATACGCAGTATTTT. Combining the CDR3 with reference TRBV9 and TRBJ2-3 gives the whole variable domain DSGVTQTPKHLITATGQRVTLRCSPRSGDLSVYWYQQSLDQGLQFLIQYYNGEERAKGNILERFSAQQFPDLHSELNLSSLELGDSALYFCASSVLQGRDTDTQYFGPGTRLTVL.

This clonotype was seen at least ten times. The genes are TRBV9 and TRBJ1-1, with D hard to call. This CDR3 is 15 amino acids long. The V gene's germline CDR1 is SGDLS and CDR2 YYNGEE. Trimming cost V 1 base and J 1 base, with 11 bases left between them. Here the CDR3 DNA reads TGTGCCAGCAGCGTAATCTCGGGAGGGAACACTGAAGCTTTCTTT. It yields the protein CASSVISGGNTEAFF.

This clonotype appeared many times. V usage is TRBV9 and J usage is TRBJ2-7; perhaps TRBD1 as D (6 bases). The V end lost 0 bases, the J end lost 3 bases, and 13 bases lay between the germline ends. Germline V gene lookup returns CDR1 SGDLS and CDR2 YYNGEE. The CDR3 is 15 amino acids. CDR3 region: CASSVEPQGGYEQYF. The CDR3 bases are TGTGCCAGCAGCGTAGAACCACAGGGCGGCTACGAGCAGTACTTC.

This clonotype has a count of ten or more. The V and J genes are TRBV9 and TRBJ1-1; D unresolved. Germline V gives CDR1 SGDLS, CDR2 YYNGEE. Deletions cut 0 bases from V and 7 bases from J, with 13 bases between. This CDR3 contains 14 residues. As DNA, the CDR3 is TGTGCCAGCAGCGTAGGAGGTTCAGCCTATGAAGCTTTCTTT. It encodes CASSVGGSAYEAFF.

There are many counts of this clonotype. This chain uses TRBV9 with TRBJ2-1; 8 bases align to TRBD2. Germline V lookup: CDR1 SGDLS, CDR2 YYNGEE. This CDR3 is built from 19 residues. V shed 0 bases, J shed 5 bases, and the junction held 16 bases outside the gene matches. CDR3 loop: CASSVATKAVVAGNNEQFF. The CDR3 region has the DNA TGTGCCAGCAGCGTAGCTACGAAAGCAGTGGTAGCGGGGAACAATGAGCAGTTCTTC.

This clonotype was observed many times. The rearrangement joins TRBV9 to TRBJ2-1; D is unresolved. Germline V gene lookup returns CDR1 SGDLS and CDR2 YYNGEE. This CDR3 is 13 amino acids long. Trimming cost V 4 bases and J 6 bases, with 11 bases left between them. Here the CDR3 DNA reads TGTGCCAGCAGCTACCCCCCATCCAATGAGCAGTTCTTC. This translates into CASSYPPSNEQFF.

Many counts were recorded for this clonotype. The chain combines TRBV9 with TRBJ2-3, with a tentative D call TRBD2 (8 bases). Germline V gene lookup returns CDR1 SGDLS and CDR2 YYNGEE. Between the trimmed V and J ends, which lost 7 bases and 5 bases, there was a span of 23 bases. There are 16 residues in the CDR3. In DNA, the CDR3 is TGTGCCAGCGCCCCGGGACAGCGGGAGCTTGGAGATACGCAGTATTTT. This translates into CASAPGQRELGDTQYF. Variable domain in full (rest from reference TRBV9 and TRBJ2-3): DSGVTQTPKHLITATGQRVTLRCSPRSGDLSVYWYQQSLDQGLQFLIQYYNGEERAKGNILERFSAQQFPDLHSELNLSSLELGDSALYFCASAPGQRELGDTQYFGPGTRLTVL.

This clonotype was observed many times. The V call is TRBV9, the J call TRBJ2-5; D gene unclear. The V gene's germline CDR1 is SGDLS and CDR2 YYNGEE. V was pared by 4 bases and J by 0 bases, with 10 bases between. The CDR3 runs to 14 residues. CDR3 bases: TGTGCCAGCAGCCCAGCTGTGTACCAAGAGACCCAGTACTTC. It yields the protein CASSPAVYQETQYF.

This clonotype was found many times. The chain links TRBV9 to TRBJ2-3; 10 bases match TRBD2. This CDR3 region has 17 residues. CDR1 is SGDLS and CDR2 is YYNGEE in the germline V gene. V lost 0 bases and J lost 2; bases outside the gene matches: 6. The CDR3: CASSVVASGRYTDTQYF. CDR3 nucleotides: TGTGCCAGCAGCGTAGTGGCTAGCGGGAGATACACAGATACGCAGTATTTT. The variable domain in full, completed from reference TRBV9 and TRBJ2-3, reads DSGVTQTPKHLITATGQRVTLRCSPRSGDLSVYWYQQSLDQGLQFLIQYYNGEERAKGNILERFSAQQFPDLHSELNLSSLELGDSALYFCASSVVASGRYTDTQYFGPGTRLTVL.

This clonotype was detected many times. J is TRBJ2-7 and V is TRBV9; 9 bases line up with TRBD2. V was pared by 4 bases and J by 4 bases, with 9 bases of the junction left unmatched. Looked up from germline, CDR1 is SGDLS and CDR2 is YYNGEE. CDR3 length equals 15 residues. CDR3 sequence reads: CASSPRAGGKYEQYF. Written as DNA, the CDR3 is TGTGCCAGCAGCCCCCGAGCGGGAGGCAAATACGAGCAGTACTTC.